This T cell receptor beta chain was found in a study of blood T cell repertoires in COVID-19. CDR3 length: 15 residues. Germline values: CDR1 WSHSY, CDR2 SAAADI. The V gene lost 3 bases and the J gene lost 5 bases, with 16 bases spanning the gap. In the original processing: Reference gene primer amplification gave estimated nucleated cell counts. Generated by immunoSEQ multiplex PCR, the TCRdb table keeps only in-frame clones and is missing some. That table gives V, J and clone size, and the DNA gave D and trimming. The sample consists of 270,000 or so clones, around 86% of them appearing once. The source of this sequence is a woman in her sixties with active or convalescent COVID-19. Sequencing input: peripheral blood. J is TRBJ2-5 and V is TRBV10-2; the D gene is possibly TRBD2 (7 bases). The CDR3 region has the DNA TGCGCCAGCAGTGAAACGGGGGGCGTAGTGGAGACCCAGTACTTC. It yields the protein CASSETGGVVETQYF.